This T cell receptor (beta chain) was sequenced for a study of blood T cell repertoires in COVID-19. Whole-study context: Sites across the United States, Italy and Spain contributed samples from acute and convalescent COVID-19. T cells, B-cell-depleted T cells, or PBMCs provided the cDNA or gDNA that served as material.

Under the authors' procedure: How many nucleated cells were present was estimated from reference gene primer amplification. TCRdb keeps only in-frame clones here, not all; method: immunoSEQ multiplex PCR. That table is the source of V, J and clone size, and D and trimming were worked out from the DNA. The sample lists about 140,000 clones, approximately 80% occurring once. This CDR3 is 14 amino acids long. Unmatched junction bases numbered 8, after V lost 7 bases and J lost 8 bases. CDR1 is MDHEN and CDR2 is SYDVKM in the germline V gene. Sequenced material: peripheral blood. The chain uses TRBV28 and TRBJ1-6; 7 bases align to TRBD1. The sequence was obtained from a woman aged 55-69 years with active or convalescent COVID-19. The CDR3 is CASNPGTDYSPLHF. The CDR3 DNA reads TGTGCCAGCAACCCCGGGACAGACTATTCACCCCTCCACTTT.